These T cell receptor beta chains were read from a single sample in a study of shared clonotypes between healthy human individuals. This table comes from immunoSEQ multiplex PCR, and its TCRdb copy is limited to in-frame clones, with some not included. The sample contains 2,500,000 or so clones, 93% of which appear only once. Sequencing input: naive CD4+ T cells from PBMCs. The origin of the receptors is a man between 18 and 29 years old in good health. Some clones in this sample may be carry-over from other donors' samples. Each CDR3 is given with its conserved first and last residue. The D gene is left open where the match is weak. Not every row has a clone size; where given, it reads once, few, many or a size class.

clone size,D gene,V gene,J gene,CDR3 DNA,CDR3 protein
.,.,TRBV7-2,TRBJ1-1,TGTGCCAGCAGCATCGGGGGTGCGAACACTGAAGCTTTCTTT,CASSIGGANTEAFF
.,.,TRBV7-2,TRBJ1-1,TGTGCCAGCAGCTTAGACGGGGGGAACACTGAAGCTTTCTTT,CASSLDGGNTEAFF
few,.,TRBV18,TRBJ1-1,TGTGCCAGCTCACCCCTAGGTCTGGAAGCTTTCTTT,CASSPLGLEAFF
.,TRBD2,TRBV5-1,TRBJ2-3,TGCGCCAGCACCGCCTCTAGCGGGAGTTACGATACGCAGTATTTT,CASTASSGSYDTQYF
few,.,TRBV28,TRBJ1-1,TGTGCCAGCAGAACGGACGCCCTCATGAACACTGAAGCTTTCTTT,CASRTDALMNTEAFF
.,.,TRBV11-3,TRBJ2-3,TGTGCCAGCAGCTTAGATTCATCTCATACGCAGTATTTT,CASSLDSSHTQYF
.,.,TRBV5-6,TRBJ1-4,TGTGCCAGCAGCTTTTCGGGGTCCACAACTAATGAAAAACTGTTTTTT,CASSFSGSTTNEKLFF
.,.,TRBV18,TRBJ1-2,TGTGCCAGCTCACCACTTGACAGTGGTAACTATGGCTACACCTTC,CASSPLDSGNYGYTF
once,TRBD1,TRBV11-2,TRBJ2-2,TGTGCCAGCAGCAAAAACAGGGGGCCCACCGGGGAGCTGTTTTTT,CASSKNRGPTGELFF
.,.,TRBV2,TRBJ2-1,TGTGCCAGCAGTCCGGCTCCTATGAGTTTAGAGCAGTTCTTC,CASSPAPMSLEQFF
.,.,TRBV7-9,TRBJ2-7,TGTGCCAGCAGCGCAACAGGGAGTTACTACGAGCAGTACTTC,CASSATGSYYEQYF
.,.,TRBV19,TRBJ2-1,TGTGCCAGTAAGCGAGCCGCGGGCTACAATGAGCAGTTCTTC,CASKRAAGYNEQFF
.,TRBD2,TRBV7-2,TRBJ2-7,TGTGCCAGCAGCTCAACTAGCGGGAGTAACGAGCAGTACTTC,CASSSTSGSNEQYF
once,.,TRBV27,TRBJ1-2,TGTGCCAGTAACGACCCCAGGGCTGGAGGTGGCTACACCTTC,CASNDPRAGGGYTF
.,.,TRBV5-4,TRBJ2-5,TGTGCCAGCAGCTTGGCCGGAGCCCCAGAGACCCAGTACTTC,CASSLAGAPETQYF
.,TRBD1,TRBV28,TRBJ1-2,TGTGCCAGCAGGATAGGGACAGCTTACAACTATGGCTACACCTTC,CASRIGTAYNYGYTF
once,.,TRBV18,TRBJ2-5,TGTGCCAGCTCGCCAGGGGCTGGAGGAGAGACCCAGTACTTC,CASSPGAGGETQYF
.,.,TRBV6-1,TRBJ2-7,TGTGCCAGCAGCCAGTCCTCCTACGAGCAGTACTTC,CASSQSSYEQYF
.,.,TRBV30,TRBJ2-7,TGTGCCTGGAGTACGGGGTTGGAGCAGTACTTC,CAWSTGLEQYF
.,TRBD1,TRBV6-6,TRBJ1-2,TGTGCCAGCAGTTTAACAGGGGGAGGCTATGGCTACACCTTC,CASSLTGGGYGYTF
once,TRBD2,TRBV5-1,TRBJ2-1,TGCGCCAGCAGCTTGCGGACTAGCGGGGCTAACTACAATGAGCAGTTCTTC,CASSLRTSGANYNEQFF
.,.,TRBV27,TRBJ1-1,TGTGCCAGCAGACCCTTCACCACGAGGCAGGGTGGCACTGAAGCTTTCTTT,CASRPFTTRQGGTEAFF
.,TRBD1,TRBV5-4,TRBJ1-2,TGTGCCAGCAGCTTGGCCAGCGTCAGGGGGGACTATGGCTACACCTTC,CASSLASVRGDYGYTF
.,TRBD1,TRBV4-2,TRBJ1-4,TGTGCCAGCAGCCCATATGGGGACAGGGGGACAACTAATGAAAAACTGTTTTTT,CASSPYGDRGTTNEKLFF
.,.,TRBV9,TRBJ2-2,TGTGCCAGCAGCGTAGTTGGTTTGGGCGGGGAGCTGTTTTTT,CASSVVGLGGELFF
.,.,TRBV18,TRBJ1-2,TGTGCCAGCTCCCGCCTGGCTAAGGATCAGGGATCCTATGGCTACACCTTC,CASSRLAKDQGSYGYTF
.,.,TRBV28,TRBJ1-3,TGTGCCAGCATTGAGTCGAGGACTGGAAACACCATATATTTT,CASIESRTGNTIYF
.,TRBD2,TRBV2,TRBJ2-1,TGTGCCAGCAGTGATCTGCAGCGGGGGAAGTACAATGAGCAGTTCTTC,CASSDLQRGKYNEQFF
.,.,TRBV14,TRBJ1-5,TGTGCCAGCAGCCACGTTCGGCAGAGAGATCAGCCCCAGCATTTT,CASSHVRQRDQPQHF
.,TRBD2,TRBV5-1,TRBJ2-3,TGCGCCAGCAGCCCGGAACCTAGCGGAGGCACAGATACGCAGTATTTT,CASSPEPSGGTDTQYF
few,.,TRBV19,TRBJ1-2,TGTGCCAGTTTAGATGGGGGCGCGAACTATGGCTACACCTTC,CASLDGGANYGYTF
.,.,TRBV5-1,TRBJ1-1,TGCGCCAGCAGCTTGGTGCTATTGGGTCAACAGGAAGCTTTCTTT,CASSLVLLGQQEAFF
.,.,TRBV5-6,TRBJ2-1,TGTGCCAGCACCCCAGCCAGGGTGCCTTCCTACAATGAGCAGTTCTTC,CASTPARVPSYNEQFF
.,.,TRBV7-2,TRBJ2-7,TGTGCCAGCAGCTTGGAATGGGGCGAGCAGTACTTC,CASSLEWGEQYF
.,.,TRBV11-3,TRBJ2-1,TGTGCCAGCAGCTTAGGAGGCCTACTAGGCAATGAGCAGTTCTTC,CASSLGGLLGNEQFF
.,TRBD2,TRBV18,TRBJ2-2,TGTGCCAGCTCACAGAATCTAGCGGGAGCGTCAGGCGGGGAGCTGTTTTTT,CASSQNLAGASGGELFF
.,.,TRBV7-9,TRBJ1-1,TGTGCCAGCAGCTTAAAAGGTTCAGGGCTCGGGAACACTGAAGCTTTCTTT,CASSLKGSGLGNTEAFF
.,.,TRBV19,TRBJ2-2,TGTGCCAGTAGGGTCCACAGGAGCCAGCCCGGGGAGCTGTTTTTT,CASRVHRSQPGELFF
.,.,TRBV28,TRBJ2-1,TGTGCCAGCAGTTTCATGAGCAGGGCCTATGAGCAGTTCTTC,CASSFMSRAYEQFF